The 19 T cell receptor beta chains presented below share a single source sample, sequenced in a study of T cells in women clearing cervical HPV infection. The repertoire was sequenced with immunoSEQ multiplex PCR; TCRdb's copy has only in-frame clones and lacks some. Listed are about 36,000 clones; less than 2% falls within the top ten. Sequencing was carried out using blood buffy coat. Receptor source: a woman between 18 and 69 years old with a cervical HPV16 infection that either progressed to CIN3+ or cleared (not recorded which).

For this clone: The read is 3 residues too short to cover the CDR3 end, so that end is filled in from the germline J gene. The V gene is TRBV7-9, the J gene TRBJ1-2; 7 bases align to TRBD1. The CDR3 extends over 15 amino acids. Germline V gene sequence: CDR1 SEHNR, CDR2 FQNEAQ (reference sequence). The sequenced CDR3 bases are TGTGCCAGCAGCCTTGGAGACAGGGACATCAATGAC. This gives the protein CASSLGDRDIND. The full-length CDR3 reads as CASSLGDRDINDYTF. Together with reference TRBV7-9 and TRBJ1-2, the CDR3 gives the full variable domain: DTGVSQNPRHKITKRGQNVTFRCDPISEHNRLYWYRQTLGQGPEFLTYFQNEAQLEKSRLLSDRFSAERPKGSFSTLEIQRTEQGDSAMYLCASSLGDRDINDYTFGSGTRLTVV.

CDR3 DNA (partial): TGTGCCAGTAACCTCGGACAGGGAAGGGGTCAGCCG. Translation: CASNLGQGRGQP. From start to end, the CDR3 is CASNLGQGRGQPQYF. The chain links TRBV19 to TRBJ2-3, with TRBD1 matching 8 bases. The observed sequence ends 3 residues before the CDR3 terminus, with the missing tail filled in from the germline J gene. This CDR3 comprises 15 residues. The V gene's germline CDR1 is LNHDA and CDR2 SQIVND (reference sequence).

Of note for this clone: The read ends 3 residues before the CDR3 terminus; that terminus is restored from the germline J gene. Within the sample, other DNA sequences also encode this same CDR3. The chain employs TRBV30 and TRBJ1-2; the D is unclear. The CDR3 runs to 11 residues. Germline CDR1 is GTSNPN and CDR2 is SVGIG (reference sequence). Incomplete CDR3 DNA: TGTGCCTGGAGTGTATCCGGGGGC. Translating gives CAWSVSGG. The whole CDR3 is CAWSVSGGYTF. Variable domain in full (rest from reference TRBV30 and TRBJ1-2): SQTIHQWPATLVQPVGSPLSLECTVEGTSNPNLYWYRQAAGRGLQLLFYSVGIGQISSEVPQNLSASRPQDRQFILSSKKLLLSDSGFYLCAWSVSGGYTFGSGTRLTVV.

A word on this clone: The DNA ends 3 residues before the CDR3 does, and the rest of the CDR3 is filled in from the germline J gene. This sequence joins TRBV19 and TRBJ2-2; D is possibly TRBD1 (5 bases). The CDR3 loop spans 12 amino acids. The germline V gene encodes CDR1 LNHDA and CDR2 SQIVND (reference sequence). The CDR3 sequence is CARDLGHEKLFF. Partial CDR3 DNA: TGTGCCAGGGACCTGGGGCATGAAAAG.

On this clone itself: The CDR3 goes on 3 residues after the read ends, and that part is filled in from the germline J gene. This chain uses TRBV6-2 or TRBV6-3 with TRBJ1-1, with D tentatively TRBD1 (5 bases). The CDR3 loop spans 17 amino acids. V lost 2 bases and J 0 bases, leaving 16 bases between the germline ends. Germline assignment: CDR1 MNHEY and CDR2 SVGEGT. This CDR3 is CASSYRLAGPMNTEAFF. CDR3 DNA (partial): TGTGCCAGCAGTTACCGCCTGGCAGGGCCCATGAACACTGAA.

Notes on this clone: With the read ending 3 residues before the CDR3 end, the germline J gene is used to fill in that end. The rearrangement uses TRBV2 and TRBJ2-7; 7 nucleotides line up with TRBD1. The CDR3 runs 14 residues. Germline V CDR1 and CDR2: SNHLY, FYNNEI. The junction had 7 bases not matched to a gene; V was cut back by 6 bases and J by 2 bases. The DNA read from the CDR3 is TGTGCCAGCAGGGGGACAGTTGGTCCCTACGAG. It encodes CASRGTVGPYE. The CDR3 in full is CASRGTVGPYEQYF.

For this clone: The CDR3 is cut off 3 residues early in the read; its end comes from the germline J gene. The gene calls are TRBV18 and TRBJ2-7, with 9 bases that match TRBD1. The CDR3 consists of 13 residues. The ends lost 8 bases at V and 1 base at J; junction bases unmatched: 3. The germline CDR1 and CDR2 sequences are KGHSH and LQKENI. This chain's CDR3 is CASGDRASYEQYF. The covered CDR3 bases are TGTGCCAGCGGGGACAGGGCTTCCTACGAG.

About this clone itself: The read halts 3 residues ahead of the CDR3 end, with the missing end drawn from the germline J gene. The chain recombines TRBV18 with TRBJ2-7, with a tentative D call TRBD1 (5 bases). The ends were cut back, 3 bases at V and 4 bases at J, with 13 bases in the middle. Germline assignment: CDR1 KGHSH and CDR2 LQKENI. The CDR3 contains 14 residues. Incomplete CDR3 DNA: TGTGCCAGCTCACCCCAGGGTCAGAGGTACGAG. Residues: CASSPQGQRYE. The whole CDR3 region reads CASSPQGQRYEQYF.

This chain's CDR3 is CASSSTGQAYLGYTF. Incomplete CDR3 DNA: TGTGCCAGCAGCTCTACGGGACAGGCCTACCTAGGC. The rearrangement uses TRBV7-2 and TRBJ1-2; 8 bases match TRBD1. The CDR3 end falls 3 residues outside the read, so it is completed with the germline J gene. There are 15 residues in the CDR3. Germline V CDR1 and CDR2: SGHTA, FQGNSA. The whole variable domain, remainder taken from reference TRBV7-2 and TRBJ1-2, is GAGVSQSPSNKVTEKGKDVELRCDPISGHTALYWYRQSLGQGLEFLIYFQGNSAPDKSGLPSDRFSAERTGGSVSTLTIQRTQQEDSAVYLCASSSTGQAYLGYTFGSGTRLTVV.

On this clone itself: From the germline J gene comes the end of the CDR3, since the read stops 3 residues before it. The J gene is TRBJ1-2, the V gene TRBV5-4, with 8 bases identical to TRBD1. The CDR3 is 13 residues long. In germline, CDR1 is SGHNT, CDR2 YYREEE (reference sequence). The part of the CDR3 DNA that was read is TGTGCCAGCAGCCAGGACAGGGTAGGGGAC. Amino acids: CASSQDRVGD. In full, the CDR3 reads CASSQDRVGDYTF. The variable domain in full, completed from reference TRBV5-4 and TRBJ1-2, reads ETGVTQSPTHLIKTRGQQVTLRCSSQSGHNTVSWYQQALGQGPQFIFQYYREEENGRGNFPPRFSGLQFPNYSSELNVNALELDDSALYLCASSQDRVGDYTFGSGTRLTVV.

A note on this clone: A read error may produce the germline difference seen at one junction end. The read terminates 3 residues before the CDR3 end, so the remaining end is supplied by the germline J gene. Other DNA sequences in the sample encode the same CDR3. V is TRBV7-8 and J is TRBJ1-3; D not certain. Germline V gene lookup returns CDR1 SGHVS and CDR2 FQNEAQ. The CDR3 runs to 16 residues. Incomplete CDR3 DNA: TGTGCCAGCAGCCCTCGAGGTCCCGACTCTGGAAACACG. It encodes CASSPRGPDSGNT. Given in full, the CDR3 is CASSPRGPDSGNTIYF. The complete variable domain, with remaining parts taken from reference TRBV7-8 and TRBJ1-3, reads GAGVSQSPRYKVAKRGQDVALRCDPISGHVSLFWYQQALGQGPEFLTYFQNEAQLDKSGLPSDRFFAERPEGSVSTLKIQRTQQEDSAVYLCASSPRGPDSGNTIYFGEGSWLTVV.

CDR3 in amino acids: CASSSTSGYEQYF. Partial CDR3 DNA: TGTGCCAGCAGCTCGACTAGCGGGTACGAG. The rearrangement uses TRBV7-6 and TRBJ2-7, with TRBD2 matching 10 bases. The CDR3 end is not reached by the read, which stops 3 residues before it; the germline J gene fills it in. Per germline, CDR1 SGHVS and CDR2 FNYEAQ. V dropped 4 bases and J dropped 4; count of bases not matched to a gene: 1. This CDR3 region has 13 residues.

Comments on this clone: The read ends 3 residues shy of where the CDR3 ends; the end is completed using the germline J gene. The V call is TRBV5-1, the J call TRBJ2-1, with 10 positions matching TRBD2. The CDR3 contains 15 residues. V dropped 3 bases and J dropped 6; count of bases not matched to a gene: 6. The germline V gene has CDR1 SGHRS and CDR2 YFSETQ. The CDR3 protein is CASSWAGTSVNEQFF. The sequenced part of the CDR3 DNA is TGCGCCAGCAGCTGGGCCGGGACTAGCGTCAATGAG.

For this clone: The DNA ends 3 residues before the CDR3 does, and the rest of the CDR3 is filled in from the germline J gene. The chain is built from TRBV18 and TRBJ2-2; weak D call: TRBD2 (6 bases). Germline CDR1 and CDR2: KGHSH and LQKENI. This CDR3 contains 14 residues. The CDR3 bases that were read are TGTGCCAGCTCACCATGGCGGGAAAATGAAAAG. Translation gives CASSPWRENEK. The CDR3 in full is CASSPWRENEKLFF.

Comments on this clone: The observed sequence ends 3 residues before the CDR3 terminus, with the missing tail filled in from the germline J gene. J is TRBJ1-1 and V is TRBV2; 8 nucleotides align to TRBD1. This CDR3 spans 12 amino acids. CDR1 is SNHLY, CDR2 FYNNEI, per germline. The CDR3 DNA, read in part, is TGTGCCAGCAGATGGACAGGGTCTGGA. Translating it yields CASRWTGSG. The CDR3 in full is CASRWTGSGAFF.

With respect to this clone: Coverage ceases 3 residues before the CDR3 finishes, and the germline J gene fills in the end. The V gene is TRBV12-3 or TRBV12-4, the J gene TRBJ2-7, with TRBD1 as a possible D gene (6 bases). The length of the CDR3 is 13 residues. V lost 5 bases to trimming and J lost 6 bases, with 14 bases between them. CDR3 DNA (partial): TGTGCCAGCAGTCCTAACAGGGAAGGCGAG. It is translated as CASSPNREGE. The full CDR3 protein reads CASSPNREGEQYF.

Of note for this clone: Sequence at one end of the junction differs from germline and may be a read error. The CDR3 extends 3 residues past the end of the read, so its final part is completed from the germline J gene. This chain joins TRBV18 and TRBJ2-4; 9 nucleotides match TRBD1. Germline V gene data show CDR1 as KGHSH and CDR2 as LQKENI. The CDR3 length is 17 residues. CDR3 amino acids: CANSGTHRGQGNYGQYF. The DNA read from the CDR3 is TGTGCCAACTCAGGTACCCATCGAGGACAGGGGAACTATGGT.

Concerning this clone itself: The sequenced fragment ends 3 residues before the CDR3 boundary, so the rest is inferred from the germline J gene. The chain joins TRBV7-2 to TRBJ2-4; D possibly corresponds to TRBD2 (5 bases). The germline V gene encodes CDR1 SGHTA and CDR2 FQGNSA. The CDR3 totals 13 residues. CDR3 DNA, as far as it was read: TGTGCCAGCAGCTTCTTTTCCGGGGATGGT. As protein: CASSFFSGDG. The entire CDR3 reads CASSFFSGDGQYF.

About this clone: The read terminates 3 residues before the CDR3 end, so the remaining end is supplied by the germline J gene. The chain links TRBV29-1 to TRBJ1-2; 7 nucleotides line up with TRBD1. Germline V gives CDR1 SQVTM, CDR2 ANQGSEA. This CDR3 is built from 16 residues. The part of the CDR3 DNA that was read is TGCAGCGTTGAAGTCAGCGGGCTACAGGGGTCGAGGGGC. It codes for CSVEVSGLQGSRG. The CDR3 in its entirety is CSVEVSGLQGSRGYTF.